This T cell receptor (beta chain) was recorded in a study of OX40 agonist ivuxolimab in advanced cancers. The CDR3 is 14 residues long. Germline loops: CDR1 SGDLS, CDR2 YYNGEE. V lost 4 bases and J 6 bases, leaving 16 bases between the germline ends. TCRdb keeps only in-frame clones here, not all; method: immunoSEQ multiplex PCR. The sample has under 85,000 clones; about 78% are singletons. This clone has only a few counts. The sequencing here drew on CD4+ or CD8+ T cells sorted from blood, taken in a trial of the OX40 agonist ivuxolimab. This TCR was recovered from an adult with an advanced solid tumor such as melanoma, head and neck, liver or kidney cancer. The rearrangement links TRBV9 to TRBJ1-1; D remains ambiguous. CDR3 nucleotide sequence: TGTGCCAGCAGCCCGCCCTTGACGACGGCTGAAGCTTTCTTT. Its translation is CASSPPLTTAEAFF. The variable domain in full, with the rest retrieved from reference TRBV9 and TRBJ1-1, is DSGVTQTPKHLITATGQRVTLRCSPRSGDLSVYWYQQSLDQGLQFLIQYYNGEERAKGNILERFSAQQFPDLHSELNLSSLELGDSALYFCASSPPLTTAEAFFGQGTRLTVV.